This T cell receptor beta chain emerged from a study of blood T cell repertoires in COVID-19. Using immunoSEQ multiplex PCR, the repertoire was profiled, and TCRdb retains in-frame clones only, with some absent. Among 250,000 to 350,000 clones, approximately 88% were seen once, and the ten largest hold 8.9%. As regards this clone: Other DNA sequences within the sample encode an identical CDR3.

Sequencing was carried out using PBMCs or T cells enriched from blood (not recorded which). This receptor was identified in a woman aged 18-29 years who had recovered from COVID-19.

The CDR3 DNA sequence: TGTGCCATCAGTGGGCAGGGGTGGGACACTGAAGCTTTCTTT. This encodes CAISGQGWDTEAFF. J is TRBJ1-1 and V is TRBV10-3; a weak D match, TRBD1 (6 bases). The V end was cut by 4 bases, the J end by 3 bases, with 12 bases between. Germline V gene sequence: CDR1 ENHRY, CDR2 SYGVKD. The CDR3 totals 14 residues.